Sequencing of this TCR beta chain was carried out in a study of molecular identifiers for immune sequencing clone quantification. As for the study in general: Replicates involved a five-way split of RNA from approximately 20,000 or 100,000 naive CD8 cells, with sequencing of four. Whole-study findings and limits: Clones exceeding 20 RNA copies carried over 98% of effector molecules but under 1% of naive-cell molecules.

The CDR3 contains 15 residues. Per germline, CDR1 SGHNT and CDR2 YYREEE (reference sequence). Trimming took 4 bases from V and 0 from J, leaving 11 bases between them. The table lists this clonotype with many counts. Its antigen is undetermined. Making the bulk TCR libraries relied on previously described methods and listed TCR primers. MiXCR, run by TCRdb on the PCR reads, gives a single entry per CDR3 protein. This sample has approximately 670,000 distinct CDR3 sequences; just under 20% occur once, and the top ten carry approximately 0.9%. Naive CD8 T cells underwent sorting with the CD8+CD4-CCR7+CD45RA+ definition.

Sample: naive CD8+ T cells from blood, with Jurkat cell RNA spiked in. Subset of the sample: FACS-sorted CD8+CD4-CCR7+CD45RA+ naive T cells. V usage is TRBV5-4 and J usage is TRBJ1-3; unclear D gene. This receptor was obtained from a human donor in good health. Some libraries in this study had Jurkat cell RNA spiked in. The CDR3 protein is CASSRRDSSGNTIYF. The CDR3 nucleotides read TGTGCCAGCAGCCGACGGGATAGCTCTGGAAACACCATATATTTT.